This T cell receptor beta chain was recovered during a study of CXCR3-negative and CXCR3-positive naive CD8 T cells. The CDR3 loop spans 14 amino acids. From germline, CDR1 is SNHLY and CDR2 FYNNEI. Study conclusions and caveats: TRBV-TRBJ usage matched between naive CXCR3-negative and CXCR3-positive cells but not between memory cells. For memory CD8+ cells diversity was much lower, but both naive subsets had comparably high diversity. Naive cells with CXCR3 showed TRB CDR3s that were more hydrophobic than those in CXCR3-negative naive cells.

In preparing the TRB cDNA libraries, 5' RACE with UMI labels was used. TCRdb re-called the 5' RACE reads, yielding one record per CDR3 amino acid sequence without DNA. The table for this sample gives 150,000 to 160,000 distinct CDR3 sequences. As concerns this clonotype: Its cognate antigen is unknown.

Triplicate sorts of under 350,000 cells per CD8+ subset. CD45RO-CCR7+CD27+CD95- defined naive CD8+ T cells. The chain couples TRBV2 to TRBJ2-1; TCRdb names TRBD2, which stays unverified in the absence of DNA. Sequences were obtained from naive CXCR3+ CD8+ T cells from blood. Subset here: CD45RO-CCR7+CD27+CD95- naive CD8+ T cells expressing CXCR3 (TNR3+). This TCR came from a human donor in good health. Some clones in this sample may be carry-over from other donors' samples. CDR3 sequence: CASQALGVYNEQFF. The variable domain in full, with the rest retrieved from reference TRBV2 and TRBJ2-1, is EPEVTQTPSHQVTQMGQEVILRCVPISNHLYFYWYRQILGQKVEFLVSFYNNEISEKSEIFDDQFSVERPDGSNFTLKIRSTKLEDSAMYFCASQALGVYNEQFFGPGTRLTVL.